This T cell receptor (beta chain) was observed in a study of graft-versus-host responses after intestinal transplantation. For the study at large: Each recipient received a multivisceral, liver-intestinal, or isolated intestinal graft. General study results and limits: Circulating GvH clone levels at their peak were associated with HvG declines (early post-transplant). Individuals carrying graft-donor T cell macrochimerism showed high graft-versus-host to host-versus-graft clonal ratios in allografts. Marrow from the recipient contained GvH clones, some of which had appeared first in ileum or blood.

The assay was immunoSEQ multiplex PCR, and TCRdb's table has in-frame clones only and misses some. The sample has 84,000 or so clones, around 87% seen once. To note about this clone: Its antigen is unidentified.

Germline assignment: CDR1 SGDLS and CDR2 YYNGEE. The CDR3 is 15 residues long. V was clipped by 0 bases and J by 6 bases, with 12 bases between them. The TCR comes from a human donor who was the organ donor for an intestinal transplant. The genes are TRBV9 and TRBJ2-2, with unresolved D. Sequenced here: unstimulated CD8+ T cells sorted from spleen or lymph node cells, sampled before transplant. CDR3 bases: TGTGCCAGCAGCGTAGTAGGGTATCCTCCCGGGGAGCTGTTTTTT. Translation gives CASSVVGYPPGELFF.